This passage covers 5 T cell receptor beta chains from one sample sequenced in a study of blood T cell repertoires in COVID-19. The table came from immunoSEQ multiplex PCR; TCRdb's copy has only in-frame clones and leaves some out. Among 70,000 to 95,000 clones listed, approximately 88% were seen once. Input material: peripheral blood. The receptors here all came from a man in his fifties with active COVID-19.

The chain joins TRBV6-5 to TRBJ1-2; 7 nucleotides line up with TRBD1. The CDR3 loop spans 15 amino acids. V gave up 6 bases and J gave up 8 bases; unmatched junction bases: 15. Germline CDR1 is MNHEY and CDR2 is SVGAGI. The CDR3 spells CASSPLQGTQWGYTF. As DNA, the CDR3 is TGTGCCAGCAGCCCGTTACAGGGGACCCAGTGGGGCTACACCTTC.

The J gene is TRBJ2-2, the V gene TRBV28; D is ambiguous. The CDR3 sequence is 16 residues long. Germline V gene data show CDR1 as MDHEN and CDR2 as SYDVKM. Trimming removed 3 bases at V and 5 bases at J, with 16 bases between. In nucleotides, the CDR3 is TGTGCCAGCAGTTTCGACGGGTATCAAGATACCGGGGAGCTGTTTTTT. It is translated as CASSFDGYQDTGELFF.

The J gene is TRBJ2-5, the V gene TRBV7-7; 10 positions match TRBD1. This CDR3 is 14 amino acids long. CDR1 SSHAT and CDR2 FNYEAQ come from the germline V gene (reference sequence). V shed 5 bases and J 4 bases; nucleotides not matched to a gene: 4. CDR3 protein: CASSPTGGRETQYF. The CDR3 region has the DNA TGTGCCAGCAGCCCGACAGGGGGCCGAGAGACCCAGTACTTC.

The chain combines TRBV28 with TRBJ2-2, with TRBD2 matching over 8 bases. Trimming took 7 bases from V and 2 from J; bases not matched to a gene: 9. The CDR3 is 16 residues long. Per the germline V gene, CDR1 is MDHEN and CDR2 is SYDVKM. The CDR3 coding sequence is TGTGCCAGCACCACGTCGGGGACTAGAAACACCGGGGAGCTGTTTTTT. Encoded protein: CASTTSGTRNTGELFF.

The V and J genes are TRBV5-1 and TRBJ1-1; TRBD1 might be the D (5 bases). V lost 10 bases to trimming and J lost 3 bases, with 19 bases between them. This CDR3 region has 14 residues. Germline assignment: CDR1 SGHRS and CDR2 YFSETQ. The CDR3 here is CARGPGGGDTEAFF. The CDR3 DNA follows: TGCGCCCGCGGACCGGGCGGGGGGGACACTGAAGCTTTCTTT.